This T cell receptor (beta chain) was sequenced for a study of early T cells in non-severe SARS-CoV-2 infection. Findings and limits, study-wide: In VDJdb matching, anti-spike CD8 responses were favored while private and CD4 specificities went missing.

With 6 bases removed from V and 11 bases from J, the gap between germline ends came to 25 bases. This CDR3 spans 15 amino acids. Germline CDR1 MNHEY, CDR2 SMNVEV (reference sequence). Individual cDNA molecules carried attached unique molecular identifiers. TCRdb independently ran MiXCR on the 5' RACE reads; one entry per CDR3 protein. The sample shows 43,000 or so distinct CDR3 sequences, nearly 7.5% of them seen only once. This clonotype was seen ten or more times. Its target is unknown. What was sequenced was whole blood. The sequence was collected from an adult who was a healthcare worker with PCR-confirmed SARS-CoV-2 infection or an uninfected control (not recorded which). The V call is TRBV27, the J call TRBJ1-1; no definite D call. CDR3 residues: CASSPTVRQGVGAFF. The CDR3, as DNA: TGTGCCAGCAGCCCAACGGTTCGACAAGGAGTGGGGGCTTTCTTT.